A selection of T cell receptor beta chains follows, all from one sample in a study of T cell repertoires in cytomegalovirus infection. TCRdb re-analysed the reads in MiXCR, keeping a single row per CDR3 protein. The sample carries hundreds of thousands of distinct CDR3 sequences, 40% to 50% recorded once. For these receptors, no antigen is known. Sample: cultured PBMCs, taken from culture after CMV antigen stimulation. The receptor set was obtained from a human donor in good health (CMV status not recorded). Some clones in this sample may be carry-over from other donors' samples. Each CDR3 is given with its conserved first and last residue. The order of the fields is clone size, J gene, CDR3 length, D gene, V gene, CDR3 DNA, CDR3 protein. D genes are given only for firm matches. Not all rows give a size; the values are once, few, many and, for expanded clones, a class.

>NA|TRBJ2-3|13|NA|TRBV5-4
TGTGCCAGCAGCTCTACCAATGCAAATACGCAGTATTTT
CASSSTNANTQYF
>NA|TRBJ2-1|16|TRBD2|TRBV20-1
TGCAGTGCTAGAGATTCCTCCAGCGGGGGCATGAATGAGCAGTTCTTC
CSARDSSSGGMNEQFF
>NA|TRBJ2-1|13|TRBD1|TRBV28
TGTGCTACCGAGGACAGGGGAGACAATGAGCAGTTCTTC
CATEDRGDNEQFF
>few|TRBJ2-5|15|TRBD2|TRBV7-6
TGTGCCAGCAGCTTACCGGGGGGTCCCGGAGAGACCCAGTACTTC
CASSLPGGPGETQYF
>few|TRBJ1-1|13|NA|TRBV7-6
TGTGCCAGCAGCTTAAATCAGAACACTGAAGCTTTCTTT
CASSLNQNTEAFF
>few|TRBJ2-7|13|NA|TRBV7-2
TGTGCCAGCAGCTATGACAGCCCATACGAGCAGTACTTC
CASSYDSPYEQYF
>NA|TRBJ2-5|14|TRBD2|TRBV28
TGTGCCAGCAGTACAGCGGGGGGCCTAGAGACCCAGTACTTC
CASSTAGGLETQYF
>many|TRBJ2-1|15|TRBD2|TRBV7-8
TGTGCCAGCAGCTTAGCGGGACTAGCGTATTCTGAGCAGTTCTTC
CASSLAGLAYSEQFF
>NA|TRBJ2-7|15|TRBD1|TRBV29-1
TGCAGCGTTAAGGGGGGACAGGGAACGGCATACGAGCAGTACTTC
CSVKGGQGTAYEQYF
>once|TRBJ2-7|15|TRBD1|TRBV9
TGTGCCAGCAGCGTAGGGGGGACAGGGCCTCTCGAGCAGTACTTC
CASSVGGTGPLEQYF
>few|TRBJ2-1|14|TRBD2|TRBV20-1
TGCAGTGCTAGAGCGGGAGGGGACTACAATGAGCAGTTCTTC
CSARAGGDYNEQFF
>many|TRBJ1-5|13|TRBD1|TRBV7-2
TGTGCCAGCTCTGGGGACAGGAATCAGCCCCAGCATTTT
CASSGDRNQPQHF
>NA|TRBJ1-4|16|NA|TRBV12-3/TRBV12-4
TGTGCCAGCAGTTCTCCCCCGGGACAAAATAATGAAAAACTGTTTTTT
CASSSPPGQNNEKLFF
>NA|TRBJ1-4|14|NA|TRBV12-3/TRBV12-4
TGTGCCAGCTGCCAGAGGGTGGGGAATGAAAAACTGTTTTTT
CASCQRVGNEKLFF
>NA|TRBJ1-1|16|TRBD1|TRBV6-1
TGTGCCAGCAGTGCGATAGGGACAGGGGGGCACACTGAAGCTTTCTTT
CASSAIGTGGHTEAFF
>many|TRBJ2-5|12|TRBD2|TRBV11-2
TGTGCCAGCAGCTCTAGCGGCGAAACCCAGTACTTC
CASSSSGETQYF
>NA|TRBJ1-5|14|TRBD1|TRBV6-1
TGTGCCAGCAGTGAGACAGGGGAATATCAGCCCCAGCATTTT
CASSETGEYQPQHF
>NA|TRBJ1-2|14|NA|TRBV15
TGTGCCACCAGCAGAGAGGGCCAGATCTATGGCTACACCTTC
CATSREGQIYGYTF
>few|TRBJ2-3|14|NA|TRBV7-2
TGTGCCAGCAGCTTTTGGGGGTACACAGATACGCAGTATTTT
CASSFWGYTDTQYF
>NA|TRBJ2-4|21|TRBD2|TRBV4-1
TGCGCCAGCAGCCAAGACCCACTTACTAGCGGGGGAAATGTAGCCAAAAACATTCAGTACTTC
CASSQDPLTSGGNVAKNIQYF
>NA|TRBJ1-1|13|TRBD1|TRBV29-1
TGCAGCGCCGCGGACAGGATGAACACTGAAGCTTTCTTT
CSAADRMNTEAFF